This T cell receptor (beta chain) was found in a study of regulatory T cells in long-lasting Graves disease. This sample's time point: newly diagnosed GD, antithyroid drugs for less than 3 months. PBMC RNA served as the TCR library source. Combining iRepertoire HTBI primers with Arm-PCR of CDR3 regions, the authors built TCR beta libraries. TCRdb reprocessed the multiplex PCR reads via MiXCR and lists one record per CDR3 protein. The sample includes over 350,000 distinct CDR3 sequences, around 15% seen only once; the top ten take approximately 17%. The CDR3 runs 13 residues. Trimming took 6 bases from V and 7 from J; bases not matched to a gene: 8. Germline-derived CDR1 and CDR2 are SNHLY and FYNNEI. The sample also formed part of further work on T cells in Graves' hyperthyroidism and ophthalmopathy. That investigation notes: For Graves' hyperthyroidism to be stable, ophthalmopathy could not progress within 18 months.

This sample comprised peripheral blood mononuclear cells (PBMCs), obtained at new diagnosis, from a patient treated with antithyroid drugs. The source is a woman aged 50 to 60 with Graves disease. The V and J genes are TRBV2 and TRBJ2-5; TRBD1 aligns across 7 bases. This chain's CDR3 is CASRPDRVGTQYF. The CDR3, as DNA: TGTGCCAGCAGGCCCGACAGGGTTGGGACCCAGTACTTC.